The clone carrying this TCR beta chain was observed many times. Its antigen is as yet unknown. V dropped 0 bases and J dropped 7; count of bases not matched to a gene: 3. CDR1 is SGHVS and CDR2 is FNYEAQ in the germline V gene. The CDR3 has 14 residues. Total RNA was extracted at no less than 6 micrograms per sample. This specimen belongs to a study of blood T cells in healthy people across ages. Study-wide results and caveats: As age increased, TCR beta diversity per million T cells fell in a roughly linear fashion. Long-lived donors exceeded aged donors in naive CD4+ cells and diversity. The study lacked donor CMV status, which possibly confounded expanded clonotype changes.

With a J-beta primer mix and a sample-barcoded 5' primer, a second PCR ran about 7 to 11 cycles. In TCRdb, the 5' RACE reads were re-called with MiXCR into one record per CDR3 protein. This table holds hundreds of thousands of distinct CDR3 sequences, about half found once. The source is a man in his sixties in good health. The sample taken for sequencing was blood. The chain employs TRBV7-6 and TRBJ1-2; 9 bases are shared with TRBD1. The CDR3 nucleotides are TGTGCCAGCAGCTTAGCGGACAGGGGTTCTGGCTACACCTTC. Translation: CASSLADRGSGYTF.